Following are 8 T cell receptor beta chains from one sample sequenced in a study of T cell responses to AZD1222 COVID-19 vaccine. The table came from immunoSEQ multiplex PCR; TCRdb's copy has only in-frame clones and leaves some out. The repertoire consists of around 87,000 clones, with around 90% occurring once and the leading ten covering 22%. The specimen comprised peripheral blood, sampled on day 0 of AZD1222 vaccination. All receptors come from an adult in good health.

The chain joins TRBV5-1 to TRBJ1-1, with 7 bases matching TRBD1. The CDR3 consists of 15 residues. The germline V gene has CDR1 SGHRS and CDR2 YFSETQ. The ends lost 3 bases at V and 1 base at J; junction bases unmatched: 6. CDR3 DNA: TGCGCCAGCAGCTGGCGGGACAGCTCGAACACTGAAGCTTTCTTT. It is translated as CASSWRDSSNTEAFF.

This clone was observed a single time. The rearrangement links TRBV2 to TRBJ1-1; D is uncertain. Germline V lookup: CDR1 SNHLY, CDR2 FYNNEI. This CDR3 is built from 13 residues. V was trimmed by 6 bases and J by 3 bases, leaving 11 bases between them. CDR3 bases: TGTGCCAGCAGATTGACACTATACACTGAAGCTTTCTTT. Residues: CASRLTLYTEAFF.

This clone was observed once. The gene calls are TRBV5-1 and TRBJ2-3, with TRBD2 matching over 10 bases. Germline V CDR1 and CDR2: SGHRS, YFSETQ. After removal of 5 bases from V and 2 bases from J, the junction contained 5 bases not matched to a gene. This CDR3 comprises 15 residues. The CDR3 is CASSELAGDTDTQYF. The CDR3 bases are TGCGCCAGCAGTGAGCTAGCGGGGGACACAGATACGCAGTATTTT. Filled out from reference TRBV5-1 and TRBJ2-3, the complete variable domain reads KAGVTQTPRYLIKTRGQQVTLSCSPISGHRSVSWYQQTPGQGLQFLFEYFSETQRNKGNFPGRFSGRQFSNSRSEMNVSTLELGDSALYLCASSELAGDTDTQYFGPGTRLTVL.

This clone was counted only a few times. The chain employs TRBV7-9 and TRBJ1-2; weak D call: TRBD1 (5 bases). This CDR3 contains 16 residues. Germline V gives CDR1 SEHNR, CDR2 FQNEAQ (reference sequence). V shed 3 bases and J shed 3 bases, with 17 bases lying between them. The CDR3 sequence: CASSFQGVSSDYGYTF. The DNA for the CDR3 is TGTGCCAGCAGCTTCCAGGGAGTCTCCTCTGACTATGGCTACACCTTC.

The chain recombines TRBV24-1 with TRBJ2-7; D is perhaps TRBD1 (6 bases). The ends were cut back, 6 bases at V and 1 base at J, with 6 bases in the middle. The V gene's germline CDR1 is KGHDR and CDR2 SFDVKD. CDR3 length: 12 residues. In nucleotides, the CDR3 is TGTGCCACCAGTCAGGGGTCCTACGAGCAGTACTTC. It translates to CATSQGSYEQYF.

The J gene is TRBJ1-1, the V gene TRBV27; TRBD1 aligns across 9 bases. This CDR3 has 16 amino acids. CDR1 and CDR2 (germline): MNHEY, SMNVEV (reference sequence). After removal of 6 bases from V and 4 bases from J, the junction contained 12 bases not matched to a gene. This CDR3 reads CASRIQGALRITEAFF. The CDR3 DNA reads TGTGCCAGCAGGATACAGGGGGCTTTACGAATCACTGAAGCTTTCTTT.

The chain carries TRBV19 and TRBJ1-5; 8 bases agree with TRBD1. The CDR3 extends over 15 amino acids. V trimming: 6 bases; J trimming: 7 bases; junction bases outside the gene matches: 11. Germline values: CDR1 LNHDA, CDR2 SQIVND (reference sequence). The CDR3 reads CASSQSGGMGQPQHF. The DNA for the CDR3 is TGTGCCAGTAGCCAATCAGGGGGCATGGGCCAGCCCCAGCATTTT.

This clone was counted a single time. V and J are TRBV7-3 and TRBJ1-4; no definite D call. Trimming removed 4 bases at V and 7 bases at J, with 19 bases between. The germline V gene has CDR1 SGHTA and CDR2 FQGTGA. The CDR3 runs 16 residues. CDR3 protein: CASSSPPGKWGEKLFF. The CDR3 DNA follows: TGTGCCAGCAGCTCACCCCCCGGGAAGTGGGGTGAAAAACTGTTTTTT.